This T cell receptor (beta chain) was observed in a study of CD8 T cells in Susac syndrome. The study's findings and limits: As acknowledged by the study, its TCR sequencing and HLA analysis included a relatively small number of individuals.

Germline CDR1 and CDR2: LNHNV and YYDKDF (reference sequence). V gave up 1 base and J gave up 1 base, with 6 bases separating them. This CDR3 region has 14 residues. The multiple sclerosis controls comprised treatment-naive patients whose relapsing-remitting disease was stable or active. Both CD4+ and CD8+ T cells were negatively isolated, and TEMRA cells underwent FACS enrichment. Points on this clonotype: The antigen remains undetermined.

Random hexamers were used to reverse transcribe an amount of roughly 0.5 to 1 ug RNA. It was immunoSEQ multiplex PCR that amplified TCR beta CDR3 across 54 Vbeta and 13 Jbeta. Using its own MiXCR run on the immunoSEQ multiplex PCR reads, TCRdb lists one record per CDR3 protein. This table has 200,000 to 250,000 distinct CDR3 sequences, around 95% appearing once. This sequence joins TRBV15 and TRBJ2-3; unclear D gene. The sequenced material came from CD4+ T cells from PBMCs. This clonotype was sampled from a human donor with multiple sclerosis. Written as DNA, the CDR3 is TGTGCCACCAGCAGAGCCCAGGGCACAGATACGCAGTATTTT. Translation: CATSRAQGTDTQYF.